The 8 T cell receptor beta chains given below trace back to one sample, sequenced in a study of radiation and T cells in renal cell carcinoma. Data came from immunoSEQ multiplex PCR; TCRdb stores just in-frame clones and leaves some out. The data hold 150,000 or so clones, with roughly 86% observed a single time. Documented time point: blood 2 weeks post-SBRT. As to treatment: 15 Gy SBRT to primary tumor, nephrectomy 4 weeks later. Material: blood, obtained from a patient whose treatment included radiotherapy and nephrectomy. Receptor source: a woman aged 50 to 65 with renal cell carcinoma.

The chain joins TRBV6-6 to TRBJ1-5, with a tentative D call TRBD1 (6 bases). Germline V gene data show CDR1 as MNHNY and CDR2 as SVGAGI (reference sequence). The germline V and J ends were trimmed by 2 bases and 7 bases, with 15 bases remaining between them. This CDR3 comprises 15 residues. This chain's CDR3 is CASSYASGADQPQHF. The CDR3 DNA is TGTGCCAGCAGTTACGCTTCAGGGGCCGACCAGCCCCAGCATTTT.

The rearrangement joins TRBV2 to TRBJ2-6, with D tentatively TRBD2 (5 bases). The length of the CDR3 is 15 residues. V was cut by 4 bases and J by 0 bases, with 7 bases left in between. Germline CDR1 and CDR2: SNHLY and FYNNEI. The CDR3 nucleotides read TGTGCCAGCAGTGCGGAGGCCTCTGGGGCCAACGTCCTGACTTTC. It yields the protein CASSAEASGANVLTF. The full variable domain, rest sourced from reference TRBV2 and TRBJ2-6, is EPEVTQTPSHQVTQMGQEVILRCVPISNHLYFYWYRQILGQKVEFLVSFYNNEISEKSEIFDDQFSVERPDGSNFTLKIRSTKLEDSAMYFCASSAEASGANVLTFGAGSRLTVL.

The rearrangement joins TRBV6-1 to TRBJ2-2, with D perhaps TRBD2 (6 bases). The V gene's germline CDR1 is MNHNS and CDR2 SASEGT. The CDR3 runs 15 residues. The V end was cut by 1 base, the J end by 3 bases, with 9 bases between. The CDR3 coding sequence is TGTGCCAGCAGTGAAGTGGGGGGTCACACCGGGGAGCTGTTTTTT. It codes for CASSEVGGHTGELFF.

This rearrangement joins TRBV11-2 to TRBJ2-3; tentatively, D is TRBD1 (6 bases). The V and J ends lost 6 bases and 5 bases respectively, with 18 bases between them. There are 15 residues in the CDR3. Germline loops: CDR1 SGHAT, CDR2 FQNNGV. CDR3 region: CASSQTPGVEDTQYF. The CDR3 bases are TGTGCCAGCAGTCAAACCCCAGGGGTTGAAGATACGCAGTATTTT. Combining the CDR3 with reference TRBV11-2 and TRBJ2-3 gives the whole variable domain EAGVAQSPRYKIIEKRQSVAFWCNPISGHATLYWYQQILGQGPKLLIQFQNNGVVDDSQLPKDRFSAERLKGVDSTLKIQPAKLEDSAVYLCASSQTPGVEDTQYFGPGTRLTVL.

The chain has TRBV6-6 and TRBJ1-4, with 9 bases that match TRBD1. CDR3 length: 14 residues. The V gene's germline CDR1 is MNHNY and CDR2 SVGAGI (reference sequence). J lost 7 bases, V lost 6 bases, and 6 bases had no gene match. The CDR3 loop reads CASRYRGQGEKLFF. The DNA of the CDR3 is TGTGCCAGCAGGTACAGGGGGCAGGGTGAAAAACTGTTTTTT.

The rearrangement joins TRBV20-1 to TRBJ2-7, with D unclear. Between the trimmed V and J ends, which lost 5 bases and 6 bases, there was a span of 11 bases. The CDR3 contains 11 residues. Germline V gene sequence: CDR1 DFQATT, CDR2 SNEGSKA (reference sequence). This CDR3 is CSALTDLEQYF. In DNA, the CDR3 is TGCAGTGCTCTTACAGACCTCGAGCAGTACTTC.

This chain connects TRBV30 to TRBJ2-1, with D perhaps given as TRBD1 or TRBD2 (5 bases each). V was cut by 8 bases and J by 5 bases, with 10 bases left in between. Looked up from germline, CDR1 is GTSNPN and CDR2 is SVGIG (reference sequence). The CDR3 covers 11 residues. The CDR3 here is CAGTGHNEQFF. The CDR3 bases are TGTGCCGGGACCGGCCACAATGAGCAGTTCTTC. The full variable domain, completed using reference TRBV30 and TRBJ2-1, is SQTIHQWPATLVQPVGSPLSLECTVEGTSNPNLYWYRQAAGRGLQLLFYSVGIGQISSEVPQNLSASRPQDRQFILSSKKLLLSDSGFYLCAGTGHNEQFFGPGTRLTVL.

The chain carries TRBV4-3 and TRBJ1-6; 8 nucleotides align to TRBD1. The length of the CDR3 is 16 residues. Germline trimming cut 4 bases from V and 7 bases from J; bases unmatched to any gene: 9. CDR1 LGHNA and CDR2 YSLEER come from the germline V gene. The DNA of the CDR3 is TGCGCCAGCAGCCCTTATGGACAGGGACGGAATTCACCCCTCCACTTT. Its protein is CASSPYGQGRNSPLHF.